The 10 T cell receptor beta chains below were found in one sample sequenced in a study of PD-1 blockade in classical Hodgkin lymphoma. Each patient relapsed following autologous stem cell transplantation, and prior brentuximab vedotin exposure differed. The table came from immunoSEQ multiplex PCR; TCRdb's copy has only in-frame clones and leaves some out. Among under 65,000 clones listed, 80% to 90% were seen once. The specimen comprised peripheral blood mononuclear cells (PBMCs), sampled at baseline. Source of these receptors: a human donor with classical Hodgkin lymphoma.

The V call is TRBV19, the J call TRBJ2-1; D is perhaps TRBD2 (6 bases). CDR3 length: 13 amino acids. V lost 5 bases and J 8 bases, leaving 13 bases between the germline ends. Germline V gene sequence: CDR1 LNHDA, CDR2 SQIVND (reference sequence). The CDR3 protein is CASSETRSDEQFF. As DNA, the CDR3 is TGTGCCAGTAGTGAGACTAGATCAGATGAGCAGTTCTTC.

This chain connects TRBV2 to TRBJ2-5, with D unclear. This CDR3 region has 15 residues. The germline V gene has CDR1 SNHLY and CDR2 FYNNEI. Trimming took off 2 bases at V and 3 bases at J, with 13 bases between the two ends. The DNA for the CDR3 is TGTGCCAGCAGTGAATGGGTTGGTAGGGAAGAGACCCAGTACTTC. Residues: CASSEWVGREETQYF.

The CDR3 region has the DNA TGTGCCAGACCCGGGGGACCCAACTATGGCTACACCTTC. This codes for CARPGGPNYGYTF. V usage is TRBV7-2 and J usage is TRBJ1-2, with D possibly being TRBD1 (5 bases). Trimming left V 9 bases short and J 2 bases short, with 13 bases between. In germline, CDR1 is SGHTA, CDR2 FQGNSA. The CDR3 sequence is 13 residues long.

The V gene is TRBV11-2, the J gene TRBJ1-2; no definite D call. Germline V gene lookup returns CDR1 SGHAT and CDR2 FQNNGV. The length of the CDR3 is 14 residues. V was shortened by 5 bases and J by 4 bases, with 14 bases between the two germline ends. The CDR3 sequence is CASSPGIKRYGYTF. The CDR3 DNA reads TGTGCCAGCAGCCCCGGTATAAAGCGCTATGGCTACACCTTC.

This clone was recorded only once. V and J are TRBV5-4 and TRBJ1-5; possible D gene TRBD1, 6 bases. V was pared by 0 bases and J by 3 bases, with 13 bases between. This CDR3 spans 16 amino acids. Looked up from germline, CDR1 is SGHNT and CDR2 is YYREEE (reference sequence). CDR3 amino acids: CASSLGPGETNQPQHF. CDR3 DNA sequence: TGTGCCAGCAGCTTGGGGCCAGGGGAAACCAATCAGCCCCAGCATTTT.

The chain links TRBV27 to TRBJ2-7; D possibly matches TRBD1 or TRBD2 (5 bases each). V was pared by 8 bases and J by 5 bases, with 22 bases between. The CDR3 runs 15 residues. CDR1 is MNHEY, CDR2 SMNVEV, per germline (reference sequence). CDR3 bases: TGTGCCAGCGGGTTGCCGGGGCTGTTTGGTCACGAGCAGTACTTC. This sequence encodes CASGLPGLFGHEQYF.

The rearrangement joins TRBV5-1 to TRBJ2-1, with D possibly TRBD1 on 5 matching bases. Germline CDR1 reads SGHRS; CDR2 reads YFSETQ. V shed 0 bases and J shed 7 bases, with 14 bases lying between them. This CDR3 region has 15 residues. The CDR3, as DNA: TGCGCCAGCAGCTTGGGGGCAGGGATCAGGAATGAGCAGTTCTTC. This codes for CASSLGAGIRNEQFF.

The rearrangement links TRBV7-9 to TRBJ2-2; no reliable D call. Germline V gene data show CDR1 as SEHNR and CDR2 as FQNEAQ (reference sequence). This CDR3 has 13 amino acids. The V gene lost 0 bases and the J gene lost 6 bases, with 5 bases spanning the gap. In nucleotides, the CDR3 is TGTGCCAGCAGCTTAGCGCCCGCCGGGGAGCTGTTTTTT. This gives the protein CASSLAPAGELFF.

V is TRBV28 and J is TRBJ2-5, with 9 positions matching TRBD2. Germline CDR1 is MDHEN and CDR2 is SYDVKM. This CDR3 has 15 amino acids. J lost 2 bases, V lost 4 bases, and 5 bases had no gene match. The CDR3 sequence: CASSSAAGGQETQYF. The CDR3 DNA reads TGTGCCAGCAGTTCCGCCGCGGGAGGGCAAGAGACCCAGTACTTC.

The chain combines TRBV18 with TRBJ2-7, with 9 bases identical to TRBD2. The CDR3 length is 16 residues. With 3 bases clipped from V and 0 bases from J, the junction kept 6 bases outside the gene matches. CDR1 KGHSH and CDR2 LQKENI come from the germline V gene. This chain's CDR3 is CASSPSGGPSSYEQYF. CDR3 sequence (DNA): TGTGCCAGCTCACCTAGCGGGGGCCCTAGCTCCTACGAGCAGTACTTC.